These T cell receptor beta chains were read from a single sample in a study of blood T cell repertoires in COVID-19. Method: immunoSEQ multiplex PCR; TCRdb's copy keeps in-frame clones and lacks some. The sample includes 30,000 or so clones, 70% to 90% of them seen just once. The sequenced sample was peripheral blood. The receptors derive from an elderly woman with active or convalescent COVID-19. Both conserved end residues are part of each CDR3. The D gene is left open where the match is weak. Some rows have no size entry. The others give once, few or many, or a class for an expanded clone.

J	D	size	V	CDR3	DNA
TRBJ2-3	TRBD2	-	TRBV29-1	CSVDRPGGDTQYF	TGCAGCGTTGATCGTCCGGGGGGAGATACGCAGTATTTT
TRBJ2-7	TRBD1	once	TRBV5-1	CASSAGGEQYF	TGCGCCAGCAGCGCAGGGGGCGAGCAGTACTTC
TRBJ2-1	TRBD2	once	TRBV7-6	CASNQGAGGRYNEQFF	TGTGCCAGCAATCAGGGAGCGGGAGGTAGATACAATGAGCAGTTCTTC
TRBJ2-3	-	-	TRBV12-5	CASGLARTGVADTQYF	TGTGCTAGTGGTTTGGCTCGGACCGGGGTGGCAGATACGCAGTATTTT
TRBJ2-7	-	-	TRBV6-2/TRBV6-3	CASSYVPPPGEQYF	TGTGCCAGCAGTTACGTACCACCCCCGGGGGAGCAGTACTTC
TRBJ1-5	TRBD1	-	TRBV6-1	CASSDLSGQGINQPQHF	TGTGCCAGCAGTGACCTATCGGGACAGGGGATCAATCAGCCCCAGCATTTT
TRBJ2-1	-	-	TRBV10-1	CASSPRGSNEQFF	TGCGCCAGCAGTCCCAGGGGATCAAATGAGCAGTTCTTC
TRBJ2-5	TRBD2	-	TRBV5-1	CASSPRSGRSQETQYF	TGCGCCAGCAGCCCCCGTAGCGGGAGAAGCCAAGAGACCCAGTACTTC
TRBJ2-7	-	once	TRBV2	CASSVRQNYEQYF	TGTGCCAGCAGTGTCAGACAGAATTACGAGCAGTACTTC
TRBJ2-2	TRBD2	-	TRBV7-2	CASSQERGGSTGELFF	TGTGCCAGCAGCCAAGAGCGGGGTGGCAGCACCGGGGAGCTGTTTTTT
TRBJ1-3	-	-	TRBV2	CASSGFGTIYF	TGTGCCAGCTCAGGTTTTGGCACCATATATTTT
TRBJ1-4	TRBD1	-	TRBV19	CASSQRTGGHEKLFF	TGTGCCAGTAGTCAAAGGACAGGGGGCCATGAAAAACTGTTTTTT
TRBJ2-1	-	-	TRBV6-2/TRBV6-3	CASSYGARASSHNEQFF	TGTGCCAGCAGTTACGGAGCTCGAGCTTCGTCCCACAATGAGCAGTTCTTC
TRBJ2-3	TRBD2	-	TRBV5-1	CASSVGTSGGATGTDTQYF	TGCGCCAGCAGCGTCGGGACTAGCGGGGGGGCCACGGGAACAGATACGCAGTATTTT
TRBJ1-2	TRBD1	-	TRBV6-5	CASKLGQLYGYTF	TGTGCCAGCAAGTTGGGACAGCTCTATGGCTACACCTTC
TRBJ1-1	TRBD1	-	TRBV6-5	CASSRGTGETEAFF	TGTGCCAGCAGTAGGGGGACAGGGGAAACTGAAGCTTTCTTT
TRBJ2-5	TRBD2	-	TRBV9	CASSVGTSGGVETQYF	TGTGCCAGCAGCGTAGGGACTAGCGGGGGAGTAGAGACCCAGTACTTC
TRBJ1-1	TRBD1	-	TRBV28	CASTDRVVTEAFF	TGTGCCAGCACAGACAGGGTGGTCACTGAAGCTTTCTTT
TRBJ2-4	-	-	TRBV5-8	CASSYTGQAKNIQYF	TGTGCCAGCAGCTACACCGGACAGGCCAAAAACATTCAGTACTTC
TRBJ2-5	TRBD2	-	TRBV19	CASSIGAGTSVGETQYF	TGTGCCAGTAGTATAGGCGCCGGGACTAGTGTAGGAGAGACCCAGTACTTC
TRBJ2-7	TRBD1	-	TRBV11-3	CASSDAQGARYEQYF	TGTGCCAGCAGCGATGCGCAGGGGGCGCGCTACGAGCAGTACTTC
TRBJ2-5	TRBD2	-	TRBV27	CASTSRRGEETQYF	TGTGCCAGCACGAGCCGACGGGGGGAAGAGACCCAGTACTTC
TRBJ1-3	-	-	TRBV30	CACGGKVRFSGNTIYF	TGTGCCTGTGGCGGAAAGGTCCGATTCTCTGGAAACACCATATATTTT
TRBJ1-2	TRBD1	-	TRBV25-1	CASSPGTGPWDSYGYTF	TGTGCCAGCAGTCCCGGAACAGGGCCCTGGGACAGCTATGGCTACACCTTC
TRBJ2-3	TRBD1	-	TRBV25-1	CASSEGGVGTGRTDTQYF	TGTGCCAGCAGTGAAGGGGGCGTGGGGACAGGACGCACAGATACGCAGTATTTT
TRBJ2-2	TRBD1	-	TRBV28	CASSFQIRTGSTGELFF	TGTGCCAGCAGTTTTCAGATTCGGACAGGGTCCACCGGGGAGCTGTTTTTT
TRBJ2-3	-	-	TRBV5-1	CASSAGNRADTQYF	TGCGCCAGCAGCGCAGGCAACAGGGCTGATACGCAGTATTTT
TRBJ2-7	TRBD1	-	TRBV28	CASSSGTGGAYEQYF	TGTGCCAGCAGTTCAGGGACAGGGGGTGCCTACGAGCAGTACTTC
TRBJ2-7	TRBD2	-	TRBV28	CASYGFRDYTYEQYF	TGTGCCAGCTACGGTTTTAGGGACTACACCTACGAGCAGTACTTC
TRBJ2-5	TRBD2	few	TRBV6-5	CASRLADLGGTQYF	TGTGCCAGCCGACTAGCGGACCTCGGCGGGACCCAGTACTTC
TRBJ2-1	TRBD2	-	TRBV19	CASSGLAESSYNEQFF	TGTGCCAGTAGTGGCCTAGCGGAAAGCTCCTACAATGAGCAGTTCTTC
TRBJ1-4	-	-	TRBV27	CARTVRLF	TGTGCCAGGACCGTGCGGCTTTTT
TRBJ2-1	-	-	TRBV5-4	CASSSPLGSSYNEQFF	TGTGCCAGCAGCTCTCCACTAGGCAGCTCCTACAATGAGCAGTTCTTC
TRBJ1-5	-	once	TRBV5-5	CASSLSQANQLQHF	TGTGCCAGCAGCTTGAGCCAGGCAAATCAGCTCCAGCATTTT
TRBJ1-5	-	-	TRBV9	CASSVGGSNQPQHF	TGTGCCAGCAGCGTAGGAGGGAGCAATCAGCCCCAGCATTTT
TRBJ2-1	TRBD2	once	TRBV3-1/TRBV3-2	CASSQAFPSGRSNEQFF	TGTGCCAGCAGCCAAGCATTCCCTAGCGGGAGGAGCAATGAGCAGTTCTTC